The sequence of this TCR beta chain was determined in a study of T and B cells in COVID-19 patients. Study overall: At median age around 34 years, recovered patients were younger than active-infection patients at just over 65.

CDR1 is SGHNT and CDR2 is YYREEE in the germline V gene (reference sequence). The CDR3 totals 18 residues. With V trimmed by 0 bases and J by 0 bases, 6 bases remained unmatched. This clonotype appeared many times. Its matching antigen is unknown. Study-level points and caveats: The recovered cohort had around 2,000 exclusive TCR clusters, including 30 or so low generation probability clusters. CD4+, regulatory T cell, CD8+ and sorted SARS-CoV-2-responsive or tetramer+ T cells were not yet sequenced.

TRB rearrangements were amplified by multiplex PCR with BIOMED2 TRB-A/B primers. TCRdb re-called the multiplex PCR reads through MiXCR, storing one row per CDR3 protein. Counted here are more than 20,000 distinct CDR3 sequences, 30% to 35% occurring once; the ten biggest clones make up 1.7%. TRB was amplified from about 260-540 ng of blood genomic DNA. The sample taken for sequencing was blood. This receptor was identified in a human donor who had recovered from COVID-19. The chain has TRBV5-4 and TRBJ2-6, with TRBD1 identical over 7 bases. The CDR3 DNA is TGTGCCAGCAGCTTGGTCGGGACAGTGAGCTCTGGGGCCAACGTCCTGACTTTC. It specifies CASSLVGTVSSGANVLTF.